The rows below give T cell receptor beta chains drawn from one sample of a study of blood T cells in healthy people across ages. TCRdb re-called the 5' RACE reads through MiXCR, storing one row per CDR3 protein. The data contain about 720,000 distinct CDR3 sequences, 22% of them singletons. The sample was blood. The receptors come from a man between 65 and 80 years old in good health. The CDR3 runs from the conserved cysteine through the conserved F or W. D genes are given only for firm matches. Some rows mark clone size as missing; the rest say once, few, many or name a class of expanded clone.

V gene	D gene	CDR3 length	J gene	clone size	CDR3 protein	CDR3 DNA
TRBV3-1	TRBD2	16	TRBJ2-1	-	CASSQWLGGAYNEQFF	TGTGCCAGCAGCCAATGGCTGGGGGGGGCCTACAATGAGCAGTTCTTC
TRBV20-1	-	14	TRBJ1-2	-	CSANPPGPIYGYTF	TGCAGTGCAAACCCCCCGGGACCGATCTATGGCTACACCTTC
TRBV20-1	-	15	TRBJ2-1	-	CSANRAVLSYNEQFF	TGCAGTGCTAACCGAGCGGTACTTTCCTACAATGAGCAGTTCTTC
TRBV5-1	-	14	TRBJ2-5	few	CASSLDRAQETQYF	TGCGCCAGCAGCTTGGATAGGGCCCAAGAGACCCAGTACTTC
TRBV4-1	-	16	TRBJ1-3	few	CASSQDGGAGRHTIYF	TGCGCCAGCAGCCAAGATGGAGGGGCAGGGAGACACACCATATATTTT
TRBV7-8	-	14	TRBJ1-5	few	CASSSDGVNQPQHF	TGTGCCAGCAGCTCCGACGGAGTCAATCAGCCCCAGCATTTT
TRBV15	-	15	TRBJ2-4	-	CATSDLAGAKNIQYF	TGTGCCACCAGCGATCTAGCTGGAGCCAAAAACATTCAGTACTTC
TRBV7-9	TRBD1	15	TRBJ1-2	few	CASSTGGEPNYGYTF	TGTGCCAGCAGCACAGGGGGGGAACCTAACTATGGCTACACCTTC
TRBV4-1	TRBD2	18	TRBJ2-1	few	CASSLFAHTSGGYNEQFF	TGCGCCAGCAGCCTCTTCGCGCACACAAGCGGGGGGTACAATGAGCAGTTCTTC
TRBV4-3	-	15	TRBJ1-3	-	CASSQDPPPGGTIYF	TGCGCCAGCAGCCAAGATCCCCCTCCTGGCGGCACCATATATTTT
TRBV12-3/TRBV12-4	TRBD1	14	TRBJ1-4	many	CASSLRGLNEKLFF	TGTGCCAGCAGTTTAAGGGGGCTTAATGAAAAACTGTTTTTT